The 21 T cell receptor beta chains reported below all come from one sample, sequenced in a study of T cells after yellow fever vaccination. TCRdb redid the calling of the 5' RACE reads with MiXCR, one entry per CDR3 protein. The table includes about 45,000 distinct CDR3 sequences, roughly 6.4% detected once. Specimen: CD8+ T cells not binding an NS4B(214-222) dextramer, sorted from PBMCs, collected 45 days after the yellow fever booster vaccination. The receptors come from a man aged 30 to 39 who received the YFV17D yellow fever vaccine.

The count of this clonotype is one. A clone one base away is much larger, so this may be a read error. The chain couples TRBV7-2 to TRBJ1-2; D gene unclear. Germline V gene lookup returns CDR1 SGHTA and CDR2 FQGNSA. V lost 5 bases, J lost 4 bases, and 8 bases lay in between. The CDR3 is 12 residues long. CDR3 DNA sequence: TGTGCCAGCAGCCACCAACTCTATGGCTACACCTTC. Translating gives CASSHQLYGYTF.

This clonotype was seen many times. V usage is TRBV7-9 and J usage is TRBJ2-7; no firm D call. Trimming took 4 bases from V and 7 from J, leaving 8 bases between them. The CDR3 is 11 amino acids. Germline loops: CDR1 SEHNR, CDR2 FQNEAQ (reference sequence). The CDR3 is CASSSSSEQYF. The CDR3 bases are TGTGCCAGCAGCTCGTCCTCTGAGCAGTACTTC. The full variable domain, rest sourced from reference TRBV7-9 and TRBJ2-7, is DTGVSQNPRHKITKRGQNVTFRCDPISEHNRLYWYRQTLGQGPEFLTYFQNEAQLEKSRLLSDRFSAERPKGSFSTLEIQRTEQGDSAMYLCASSSSSEQYFGPGTRLTVT.

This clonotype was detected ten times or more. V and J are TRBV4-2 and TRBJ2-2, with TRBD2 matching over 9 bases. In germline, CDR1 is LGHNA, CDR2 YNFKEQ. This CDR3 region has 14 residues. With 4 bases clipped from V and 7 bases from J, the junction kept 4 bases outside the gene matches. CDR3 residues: CASSLAGVGGELFF. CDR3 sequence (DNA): TGTGCCAGCAGCCTAGCGGGAGTGGGCGGGGAGCTGTTTTTT.

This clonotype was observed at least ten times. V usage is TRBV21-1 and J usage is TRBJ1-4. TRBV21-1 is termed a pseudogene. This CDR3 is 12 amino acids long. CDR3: CAPERKHEKLFF. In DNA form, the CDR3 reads TGTGCCCCAGAGAGGAAACATGAAAAACTGTTTTTT.

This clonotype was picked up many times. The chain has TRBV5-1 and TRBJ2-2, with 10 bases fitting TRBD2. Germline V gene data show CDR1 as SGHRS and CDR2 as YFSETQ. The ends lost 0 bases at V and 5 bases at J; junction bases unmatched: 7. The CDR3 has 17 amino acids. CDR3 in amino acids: CASSLAVLAGDTGELFF. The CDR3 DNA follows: TGCGCCAGCAGCTTGGCGGTCCTAGCGGGAGATACCGGGGAGCTGTTTTTT.

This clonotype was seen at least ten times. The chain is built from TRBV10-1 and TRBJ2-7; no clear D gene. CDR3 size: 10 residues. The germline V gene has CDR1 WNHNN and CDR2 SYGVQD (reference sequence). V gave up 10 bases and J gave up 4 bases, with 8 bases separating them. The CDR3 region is CATYKYEQYF. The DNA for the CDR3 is TGCGCCACCTATAAGTACGAGCAGTACTTC.

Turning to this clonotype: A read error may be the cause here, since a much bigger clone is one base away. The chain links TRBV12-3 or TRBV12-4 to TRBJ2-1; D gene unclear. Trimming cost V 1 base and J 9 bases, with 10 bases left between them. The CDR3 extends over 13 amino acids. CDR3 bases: TGTGCCAGCAGTTTAGTTGCGGAAGCTGAGCAGTTCTTC. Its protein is CASSLVAEAEQFF.

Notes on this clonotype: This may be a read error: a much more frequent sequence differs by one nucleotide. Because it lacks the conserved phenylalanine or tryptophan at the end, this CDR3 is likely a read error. CDR3 bases: TGTGCCAGCAGTCAAACCAGGGGCGCCCTTTACAATGAGCAGTTCTCC. Its protein product is CASSQTRGALYNEQFS. The gene calls are TRBV6-1 and TRBJ2-1; D perhaps matches TRBD1 (6 bases). Germline V gene sequence: CDR1 MNHNS, CDR2 SASEGT. This CDR3 region has 16 residues. Trimming removed 5 bases from V and 4 bases from J, with 18 bases in between.

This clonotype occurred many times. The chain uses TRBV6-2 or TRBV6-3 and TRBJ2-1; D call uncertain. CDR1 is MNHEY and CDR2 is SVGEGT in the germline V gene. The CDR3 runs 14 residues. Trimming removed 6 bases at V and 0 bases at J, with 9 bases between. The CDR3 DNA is TGTGCCAGCAGCGTTGGCCTCTCCTACAATGAGCAGTTCTTC. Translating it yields CASSVGLSYNEQFF.

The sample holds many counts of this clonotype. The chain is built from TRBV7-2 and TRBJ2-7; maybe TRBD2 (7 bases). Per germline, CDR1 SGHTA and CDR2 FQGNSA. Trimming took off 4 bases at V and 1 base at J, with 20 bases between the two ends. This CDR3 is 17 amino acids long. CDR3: CASSSAGRGTESYEQYF. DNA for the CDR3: TGTGCCAGCAGCTCCGCAGGGAGGGGGACTGAATCCTACGAGCAGTACTTC.

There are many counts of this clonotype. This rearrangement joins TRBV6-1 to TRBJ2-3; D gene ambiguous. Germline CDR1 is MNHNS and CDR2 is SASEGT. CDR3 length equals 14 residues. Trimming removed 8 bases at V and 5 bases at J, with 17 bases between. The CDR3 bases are TGTGCCAGCTGCCCGCGGAGCTCGGGAGATACGCAGTATTTT. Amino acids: CASCPRSSGDTQYF.

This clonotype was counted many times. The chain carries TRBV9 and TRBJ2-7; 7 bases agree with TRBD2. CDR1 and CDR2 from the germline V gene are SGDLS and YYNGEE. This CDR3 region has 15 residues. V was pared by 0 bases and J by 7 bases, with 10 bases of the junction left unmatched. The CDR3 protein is CASSVEASSGLEQYF. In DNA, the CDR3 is TGTGCCAGCAGCGTAGAGGCGAGTAGCGGGTTAGAGCAGTACTTC.

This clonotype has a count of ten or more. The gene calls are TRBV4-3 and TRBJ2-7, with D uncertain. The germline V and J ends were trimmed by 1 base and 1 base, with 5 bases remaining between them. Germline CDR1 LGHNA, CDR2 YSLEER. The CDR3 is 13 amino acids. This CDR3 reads CASSQGVSYEQYF. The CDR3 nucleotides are TGCGCCAGCAGCCAAGGAGTGTCCTACGAGCAGTACTTC.

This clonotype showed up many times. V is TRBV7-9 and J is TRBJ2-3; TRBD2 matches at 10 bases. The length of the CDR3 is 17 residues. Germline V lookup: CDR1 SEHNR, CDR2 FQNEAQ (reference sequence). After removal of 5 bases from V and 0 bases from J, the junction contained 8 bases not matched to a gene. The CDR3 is CASSAGLARPSTDTQYF. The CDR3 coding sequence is TGTGCCAGCAGCGCGGGACTAGCGAGGCCTAGCACAGATACGCAGTATTTT.

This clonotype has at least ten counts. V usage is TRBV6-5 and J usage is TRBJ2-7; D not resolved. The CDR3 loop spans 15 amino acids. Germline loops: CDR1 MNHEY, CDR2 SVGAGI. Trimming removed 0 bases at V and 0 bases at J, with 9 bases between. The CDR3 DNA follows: TGTGCCAGCAGTTACTCGCAGACGGGCTCCTACGAGCAGTACTTC. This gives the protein CASSYSQTGSYEQYF.

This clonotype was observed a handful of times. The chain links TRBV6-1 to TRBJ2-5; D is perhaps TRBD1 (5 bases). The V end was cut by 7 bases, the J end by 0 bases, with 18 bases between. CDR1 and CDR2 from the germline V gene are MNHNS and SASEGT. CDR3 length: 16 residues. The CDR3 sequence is CASISRSETDQETQYF. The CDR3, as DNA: TGTGCCAGCATCAGCAGATCCGAGACAGACCAAGAGACCCAGTACTTC.

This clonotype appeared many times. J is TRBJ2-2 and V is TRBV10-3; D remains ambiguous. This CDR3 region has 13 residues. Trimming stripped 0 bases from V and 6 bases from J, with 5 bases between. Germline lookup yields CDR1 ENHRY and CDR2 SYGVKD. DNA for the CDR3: TGTGCCATCAGTGAGTCGAGTCCCGGGGAGCTGTTTTTT. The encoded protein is CAISESSPGELFF.

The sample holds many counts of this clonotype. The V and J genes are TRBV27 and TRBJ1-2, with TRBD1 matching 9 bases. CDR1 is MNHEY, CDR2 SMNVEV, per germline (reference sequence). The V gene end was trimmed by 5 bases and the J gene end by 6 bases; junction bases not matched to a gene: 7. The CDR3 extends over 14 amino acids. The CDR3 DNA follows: TGTGCCAGCAGTCTCACACAGGGGGCGGATGGCTACACCTTC. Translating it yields CASSLTQGADGYTF.

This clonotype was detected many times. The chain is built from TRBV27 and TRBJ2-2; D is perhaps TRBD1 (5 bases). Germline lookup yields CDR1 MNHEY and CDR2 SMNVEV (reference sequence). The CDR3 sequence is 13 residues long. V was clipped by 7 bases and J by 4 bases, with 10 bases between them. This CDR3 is CASNGQGTGELFF. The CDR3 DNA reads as TGTGCCAGCAACGGTCAGGGCACCGGGGAGCTGTTTTTT.

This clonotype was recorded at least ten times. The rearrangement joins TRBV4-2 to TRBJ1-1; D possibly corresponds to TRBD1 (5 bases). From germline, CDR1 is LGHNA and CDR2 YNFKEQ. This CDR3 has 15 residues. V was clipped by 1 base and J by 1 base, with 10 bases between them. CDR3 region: CASSQGGTGNTEAFF. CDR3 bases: TGTGCCAGCAGCCAAGGTGGGACCGGGAACACTGAAGCTTTCTTT.

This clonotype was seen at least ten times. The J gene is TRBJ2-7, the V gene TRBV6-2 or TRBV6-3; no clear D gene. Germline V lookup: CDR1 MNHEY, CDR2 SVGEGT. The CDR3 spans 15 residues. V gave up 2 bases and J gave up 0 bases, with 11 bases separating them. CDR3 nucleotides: TGTGCCAGCAGTTACGTCCAGACATCCTCCTACGAGCAGTACTTC. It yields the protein CASSYVQTSSYEQYF.